A single T cell receptor beta chain is shown here with its context. No antigen is known for it. These data belong to a study of cytomegalovirus exposure and HLA in healthy donors. Background on the study: A previous analysis identified more than 100 million unique TCR beta sequences derived from roughly 180 million T cells. Study results and limitations: Reportedly, TCR beta sequences accurately predicted HLA-A and HLA-B alleles in most subjects. As immune exposure information, only CMV serostatus was available. Fewer N-insertions (relative to the approximately 670-donor mean) were reportedly seen in an Asian-associated ancestry cluster in a later analysis.

Trimming pared 6 bases from V and 8 bases from J, leaving 17 bases between. The germline CDR1 and CDR2 sequences are LNHDA and SQIVND (reference sequence). This CDR3 is built from 14 residues. The PCR ran on 60 Vbeta and 13 Jbeta primers. Method: immunoSEQ multiplex PCR; TCRdb's copy keeps in-frame clones and lacks some. Among about 150,000 clones listed, 75% to 85% were seen once. The chain joins TRBV19 to TRBJ1-5, with D possibly being TRBD1 (5 bases). The clonotype originates from a man between 25 and 39 years old in good health and CMV-seropositive. The sample comprised PBMCs. The CDR3 here is CASRARAGIKPQHF. The CDR3 DNA follows: TGTGCCAGTAGGGCCAGGGCAGGGATAAAGCCCCAGCATTTT.